A selection of T cell receptor beta chains follows, all from one sample in a study of cytomegalovirus exposure and HLA in healthy donors. Measured with immunoSEQ multiplex PCR; TCRdb has only the in-frame clones, and not every one. This table holds roughly 190,000 clones, roughly 86% found once. Sample: PBMCs. Receptors originate from a man between 35 and 55 years old in good health and CMV-seropositive. Each CDR3 is given with its conserved first and last residue. A D gene is named only where the DNA matches it firmly. Some rows have no size entry. The others give once, few or many, or a class for an expanded clone.

cdr3_aa cdr3_nt cdr3_length clone_size j_call v_call d_call
CASSPGGGTEETQYF TGTGCCAGCTCCCCCGGGGGTGGGACGGAAGAGACCCAGTACTTC 15 NA TRBJ2-5 TRBV18 NA
CASSHQGGSNEQYF TGTGCCAGCAGCCATCAGGGGGGATCGAACGAGCAGTACTTC 14 NA TRBJ2-7 TRBV7-2 NA
CASSLERETQYF TGTGCCAGCAGCTTAGAGAGGGAGACCCAGTACTTC 12 NA TRBJ2-5 TRBV7-9 NA
CASRALDRGYEQYF TGCGCCAGCAGGGCTTTGGACAGGGGCTACGAGCAGTACTTC 14 NA TRBJ2-7 TRBV4-1 TRBD1
CASSPPSDRSETQYF TGTGCCAGCTCACCACCCTCGGACAGGTCGGAGACCCAGTACTTC 15 NA TRBJ2-5 TRBV18 TRBD1
CASSLSRQGPASTDTQYF TGTGCCAGCAGTTTATCGAGACAGGGTCCGGCTAGCACAGATACGCAGTATTTT 18 NA TRBJ2-3 TRBV27 TRBD1
CASSLYRDGNEQFF TGCGCCAGCAGCTTGTACAGGGATGGCAATGAGCAGTTCTTC 14 NA TRBJ2-1 TRBV5-1 NA
CASSSGDGLTEKLFF TGTGCCAGTAGTAGCGGGGACGGGTTGACTGAAAAACTGTTTTTT 15 NA TRBJ1-4 TRBV19 NA
CATSRGEGPNQAFF TGTGCCACCAGCAGAGGGGAGGGACCGAACCAAGCTTTCTTT 14 NA TRBJ1-1 TRBV15 NA
CASSSGGGTYEQYF TGTGCCAGCAGTTCCGGTGGGGGCACCTACGAGCAGTACTTC 14 NA TRBJ2-7 TRBV7-9 NA
CASSSTGGLYNEQFF TGTGCCAGCAGTTCTACAGGGGGACTTTACAATGAGCAGTTCTTC 15 NA TRBJ2-1 TRBV27 TRBD1
CASSGETQYF TGTGCCAGCTCCGGGGAGACCCAGTACTTC 10 NA TRBJ2-5 TRBV18 NA
CASSPGQGTGETQYF TGCGCCAGCAGCCCTGGACAGGGGACCGGAGAGACCCAGTACTTC 15 NA TRBJ2-5 TRBV4-3 TRBD1
CTSSQVGGFVLFWGWNTEAFF TGCACCAGCAGCCAAGTTGGGGGGTTTGTGCTATTCTGGGGATGGAACACTGAAGCTTTCTTT 21 once TRBJ1-1 TRBV1 NA
CASSLDGTREQYF TGCGCCAGCAGCTTGGACGGAACGAGGGAGCAGTACTTC 13 NA TRBJ2-7 TRBV5-1 NA
CSVESRNQETQYF TGCAGCGTTGAGAGCCGCAACCAAGAGACCCAGTACTTC 13 NA TRBJ2-5 TRBV29-1 NA
CASSISGDNEQFF TGTGCCAGTAGTATATCGGGGGACAATGAGCAGTTCTTC 13 NA TRBJ2-1 TRBV19 NA
CASSTDLVGDTQYF TGCGCCAGCAGCACGGACTTAGTTGGGGATACGCAGTATTTT 14 NA TRBJ2-3 TRBV5-1 NA
CASTPGGGLAGELFF TGCGCCAGCACCCCCGGCGGGGGCCTGGCCGGGGAGCTGTTTTTT 15 NA TRBJ2-2 TRBV10-1 NA
CASSQTTSGSGFHNEQFF TGCGCCAGCAGCCAAACGACTAGCGGGAGCGGGTTTCACAATGAGCAGTTCTTC 18 NA TRBJ2-1 TRBV4-3 TRBD2
CASSIVRGASDTQYF TGTGCCAGTAGTATAGTGCGCGGCGCAAGTGATACGCAGTATTTT 15 NA TRBJ2-3 TRBV19 NA
CASSTDRGRSYGYTF TGTGCCAGTAGTACCGACAGGGGGCGCAGCTATGGCTACACCTTC 15 NA TRBJ1-2 TRBV19 TRBD1
CASSLKSGETAEAFF TGTGCCAGCTCACTGAAAAGCGGGGAAACGGCTGAAGCTTTCTTT 15 NA TRBJ1-1 TRBV18 NA
CASSQDSPNQPQHF TGTGCCAGCAGCCAAGACAGCCCAAATCAGCCCCAGCATTTT 14 NA TRBJ1-5 TRBV7-2 NA
CASSLGGRQPQHF TGTGCCAGCAGCTTAGGTGGTCGGCAGCCCCAGCATTTT 13 NA TRBJ1-5 TRBV7-9 NA
CASSYPRLAGGPNSYEQYF TGTGCCAGCAGCTACCCCCGGCTAGCGGGAGGGCCTAATTCCTACGAGCAGTACTTC 19 NA TRBJ2-7 TRBV9 TRBD2
CASSLTGGVTEAFF TGTGCCAGCAGCCTCACAGGGGGGGTCACTGAAGCTTTCTTT 14 NA TRBJ1-1 TRBV11-2 TRBD1
CASSLDGRVNTEAFF TGTGCCAGCAGCTTAGATGGCAGGGTGAACACTGAAGCTTTCTTT 15 few TRBJ1-1 TRBV13 NA
CASSLGQGAEGETQYF TGCGCCAGCAGCTTGGGACAGGGGGCGGAGGGAGAGACCCAGTACTTC 16 NA TRBJ2-5 TRBV5-1 TRBD1
CASSMSGRQHNQPQHF TGTGCCAGTAGTATGAGCGGGAGACAGCACAATCAGCCCCAGCATTTT 16 NA TRBJ1-5 TRBV19 NA
CASRKTGGAPSYNSPLHF TGTGCCAGCAGAAAGACAGGGGGCGCCCCCTCCTATAATTCACCCCTCCACTTT 18 NA TRBJ1-6 TRBV11-2 TRBD1
CASSVEGAKNSPLHF TGTGCCAGCAGCGTAGAAGGGGCGAAGAATTCACCCCTCCACTTT 15 few TRBJ1-6 TRBV9 NA
CASSGPGRGEKLFF TGTGCCAGCAGCGGTCCCGGGAGAGGGGAAAAACTGTTTTTT 14 NA TRBJ1-4 TRBV9 NA
CASTSEGTGGQDTEAFF TGCGCCAGCACCTCCGAGGGGACAGGGGGTCAGGACACTGAAGCTTTCTTT 17 NA TRBJ1-1 TRBV5-1 TRBD1
CASSYLGGAYEQYF TGTGCCAGCAGTTACCTGGGGGGGGCCTACGAGCAGTACTTC 14 NA TRBJ2-7 TRBV6-5 TRBD2
CASRSLHHLNTEAFF TGTGCCAGCAGGTCCCTCCACCACTTGAACACTGAAGCTTTCTTT 15 NA TRBJ1-1 TRBV6-5 NA